This T cell receptor beta chain was documented in a study of CD8 T cells in ankylosing spondylitis. Notes on the study in general: A TCR beta motif made of several highly homologous variants seemed typical of ankylosing spondylitis blood.

5'-RACE, quantitative and with molecular barcodes, yielded the TCR beta libraries. TCRdb ran MiXCR on the 5' RACE reads and lists one entry per CDR3 protein. The table lists 100,000 to 150,000 distinct CDR3 sequences, about 15% of them singletons. Per germline, CDR1 SEHNR and CDR2 FQNEAQ (reference sequence). The V end was cut by 0 bases, the J end by 1 base, with 6 bases between. The CDR3 sequence is 14 residues long. In this sample, this clonotype turned up a few times. Its antigen is not known. The TCR originated in a male donor with ankylosing spondylitis. The chain employs TRBV7-9 and TRBJ1-1; D not certain. The sequencing input was blood, either unsorted or a sorted T cell fraction (not recorded which). The CDR3 DNA reads as TGTGCCAGCAGCTTAGCGCAATCGAACACTGAAGCTTTCTTT. Translation: CASSLAQSNTEAFF.